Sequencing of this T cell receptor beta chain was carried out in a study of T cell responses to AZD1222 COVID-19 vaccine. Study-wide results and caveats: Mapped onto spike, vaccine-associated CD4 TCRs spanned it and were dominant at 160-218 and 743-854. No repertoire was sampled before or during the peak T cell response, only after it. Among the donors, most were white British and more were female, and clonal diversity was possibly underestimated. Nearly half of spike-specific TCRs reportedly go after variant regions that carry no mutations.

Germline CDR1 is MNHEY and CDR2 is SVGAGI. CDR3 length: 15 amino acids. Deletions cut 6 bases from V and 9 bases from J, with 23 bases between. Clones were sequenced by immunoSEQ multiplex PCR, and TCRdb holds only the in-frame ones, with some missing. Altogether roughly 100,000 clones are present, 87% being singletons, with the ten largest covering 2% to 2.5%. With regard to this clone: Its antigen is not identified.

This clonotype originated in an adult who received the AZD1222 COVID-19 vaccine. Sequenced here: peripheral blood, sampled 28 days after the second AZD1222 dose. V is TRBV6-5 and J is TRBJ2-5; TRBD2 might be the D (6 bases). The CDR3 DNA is TGTGCCAGCAGCCAGGACTATCTTTCAAGAGACTCCCAGTACTTC. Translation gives CASSQDYLSRDSQYF.